The 20 T cell receptor beta chains given below trace back to one sample, sequenced in a study of follicular helper T cells after annual influenza vaccination. Time point noted: 2015-2016 season, pre-vaccination. Repertoires were generated with immunoSEQ multiplex PCR, while TCRdb's copy carries only in-frame clones and drops some. Of around 10,000 clones listed, about 84% are singletons. This sample comprised CXCR5+ CD38- circulating T follicular helper cells from blood, obtained on the day of influenza vaccination. Subset in this sample: circulating Tfh, non-naive CD4+CXCR5+PD-1+ (ICOS+CD38+ or ICOS-CD38-). The receptors derive from an adult who received the influenza vaccine.

The rearrangement joins TRBV5-6 to TRBJ2-2, with TRBD1 matching over 8 bases. The germline V gene has CDR1 SGHDT and CDR2 YYEEEE. The V gene end was trimmed by 4 bases and the J gene end by 6 bases; junction bases not matched to a gene: 14. The CDR3 length is 17 residues. CDR3 sequence (DNA): TGTGCCAGCAGCAGGGTTACCCGGACAGGGATGGCCGGGGAGCTGTTTTTT. Translating gives CASSRVTRTGMAGELFF.

The rearrangement uses TRBV6-6 and TRBJ2-7; D is possibly TRBD1 (6 bases). Germline V gives CDR1 MNHNY, CDR2 SVGAGI (reference sequence). Between the trimmed V and J ends, which lost 2 bases and 3 bases, there was a span of 11 bases. The CDR3 consists of 14 residues. CDR3 DNA: TGTGCCAGCAGTTACCGGGACAATGACTACGAGCAGTACTTC. Translating gives CASSYRDNDYEQYF.

V and J are TRBV7-8 and TRBJ2-7, with TRBD1 matching 8 bases. The CDR3 extends over 14 amino acids. CDR1 is SGHVS, CDR2 FQNEAQ, per germline. V trimming: 5 bases; J trimming: 6 bases; junction bases outside the gene matches: 9. In DNA form, the CDR3 reads TGTGCCAGCAGCCCGGACAGGGCATTGTCCGAGCAGTACTTC. Translating it yields CASSPDRALSEQYF.

This clone was counted a single time. The CDR3 sequence: CASSGKNTIYF. The CDR3, as DNA: TGTGCCAGCAGTGGGAAAAACACCATATATTTT. The V call is TRBV2, the J call TRBJ1-3, with D uncertain. There are 11 residues in the CDR3. Germline V gene lookup returns CDR1 SNHLY and CDR2 FYNNEI. The V and J ends lost 4 bases and 6 bases respectively, with 4 bases between them.

The CDR3 region has the DNA TGTGCCAGCAGCGTCGGGACAGGGAGCTCCTACGAGCAGTACTTC. Amino acid sequence: CASSVGTGSSYEQYF. V is TRBV7-8 and J is TRBJ2-7; 9 positions agree with TRBD1. The CDR3 spans 15 residues. Trimming took 5 bases from V and 0 from J; bases not matched to a gene: 5. Germline V lookup: CDR1 SGHVS, CDR2 FQNEAQ.

This sequence joins TRBV10-3 and TRBJ2-2; D call uncertain. Germline CDR1 reads ENHRY; CDR2 reads SYGVKD. The CDR3 is made up of 12 amino acids. Trimming shortened V by 7 bases and J by 6 bases, and 9 bases separated the two germline ends. This chain's CDR3 is CAITSVAGELFF. CDR3 in DNA: TGTGCCATCACCTCAGTGGCCGGGGAGCTGTTTTTT.

This clone was seen a few times. This chain links TRBV6-1 with TRBJ1-2, with D unclear. This CDR3 contains 14 residues. Trimming took off 9 bases at V and 4 bases at J, with 18 bases between the two ends. Looked up from germline, CDR1 is MNHNS and CDR2 is SASEGT. CDR3 amino acids: CASADGLTSYGYTF. CDR3 in DNA: TGTGCCAGTGCCGACGGGCTAACCAGCTATGGCTACACCTTC.

The chain has TRBV27 and TRBJ1-1; D might be TRBD1 (6 bases). The CDR3 runs to 15 residues. Looked up from germline, CDR1 is MNHEY and CDR2 is SMNVEV (reference sequence). Trimming pared 2 bases from V and 4 bases from J, leaving 14 bases between. The CDR3 sequence: CASSLGRGRVTEAFF. In DNA form, the CDR3 reads TGTGCCAGCAGTTTAGGGAGGGGGAGGGTCACTGAAGCTTTCTTT.

The chain employs TRBV5-6 and TRBJ2-2; tentatively, D is TRBD2 (6 bases). Germline values: CDR1 SGHDT, CDR2 YYEEEE. V lost 6 bases and J lost 3, with 18 bases in between. The length of the CDR3 is 16 residues. The DNA of the CDR3 is TGTGCCAGCATCGGAGGGGCAAGGAGATACACCGGGGAGCTGTTTTTT. Encoded protein: CASIGGARRYTGELFF.

The rearrangement joins TRBV15 to TRBJ1-1; no reliable D call. In germline, CDR1 is LNHNV, CDR2 YYDKDF (reference sequence). Trimming took 4 bases from V and 0 from J, leaving 9 bases between them. There are 14 residues in the CDR3. CDR3 bases: TGTGCCACCAGCACGGCAGTTATGAACACTGAAGCTTTCTTT. Protein sequence: CATSTAVMNTEAFF.

The chain employs TRBV29-1 and TRBJ2-1; TRBD1 might be the D (7 bases). With 7 bases removed from V and 3 bases from J, the gap between germline ends came to 13 bases. Germline loops: CDR1 SQVTM, CDR2 ANQGSEA. This CDR3 is 13 amino acids long. CDR3 amino acids: CSAAGGNYNEQFF. The DNA for the CDR3 is TGCAGCGCAGCAGGGGGGAACTACAATGAGCAGTTCTTC.

The chain couples TRBV6-5 to TRBJ1-1; D is undetermined. Looked up from germline, CDR1 is MNHEY and CDR2 is SVGAGI. The V gene lost 5 bases and the J gene lost 1 base, with 11 bases spanning the gap. The CDR3 contains 14 residues. The CDR3: CASSSWQENTEAFF. The CDR3 DNA reads TGTGCCAGCAGTAGTTGGCAGGAGAACACTGAAGCTTTCTTT.

This chain uses TRBV7-3 with TRBJ2-1, with D maybe TRBD2 (5 bases). The CDR3 runs to 13 residues. V was cut by 4 bases and J by 9 bases, with 13 bases left in between. CDR1 and CDR2 (germline): SGHTA, FQGTGA. The CDR3 DNA reads as TGTGCCAGCAGCTCCCCTACTAGTCCTGAGCAGTTCTTC. Translating gives CASSSPTSPEQFF.

The chain uses TRBV4-2 and TRBJ2-1; D is unclear. Trimming removed 1 base from V and 4 bases from J, with 8 bases in between. The CDR3 is made up of 14 amino acids. Per germline, CDR1 LGHNA and CDR2 YNFKEQ. CDR3 DNA: TGTGCCAGCAGCCAAGGCCAGGTGTACAATGAGCAGTTCTTC. It specifies CASSQGQVYNEQFF.

The chain carries TRBV7-2 and TRBJ1-2; the D is unclear. CDR3 length: 15 amino acids. Germline lookup yields CDR1 SGHTA and CDR2 FQGNSA. The V and J ends lost 1 base and 5 bases respectively, with 14 bases between them. CDR3 residues: CASSLDNQARYGYTF. In nucleotides, the CDR3 is TGTGCCAGCAGCTTAGATAACCAGGCCAGATATGGCTACACCTTC.

The V call is TRBV5-5, the J call TRBJ1-5; tentative D call: TRBD1 (5 bases). CDR1 SGHKS and CDR2 YYEKEE come from the germline V gene (reference sequence). V was shortened by 4 bases and J by 0 bases, with 11 bases between the two germline ends. The CDR3 runs to 15 residues. Here the CDR3 DNA reads TGTGCCAGCAGCCCGACAGTTTATAGCAATCAGCCCCAGCATTTT. Protein: CASSPTVYSNQPQHF.

This chain uses TRBV5-1 with TRBJ2-2, with D perhaps TRBD1 (7 bases). V lost 3 bases, J lost 3 bases, and 15 bases lay in between. Germline values: CDR1 SGHRS, CDR2 YFSETQ. This CDR3 has 16 residues. The CDR3 protein is CASSWAGGTDTGELFF. Here the CDR3 DNA reads TGCGCCAGCAGCTGGGCAGGCGGGACAGACACCGGGGAGCTGTTTTTT.

This clone was seen only a few times. V is TRBV7-2 and J is TRBJ2-7; 9 bases align to TRBD1. Germline V CDR1 and CDR2: SGHTA, FQGNSA. The V and J ends lost 5 bases and 2 bases, in that order; junction bases with no gene match: 4. The CDR3 loop spans 14 amino acids. The CDR3 DNA sequence: TGTGCCAGCAGCCGCGGGACAGGGCCCTACGAGCAGTACTTC. Protein: CASSRGTGPYEQYF.

The count of this clone is one. The chain couples TRBV30 to TRBJ1-2; D remains unclear. CDR1 is GTSNPN, CDR2 SVGIG, per germline (reference sequence). The CDR3 runs to 12 residues. V dropped 4 bases and J dropped 8 bases, with 14 bases sitting between them. CDR3 protein: CAWIPTGRGYTF. CDR3 in DNA: TGTGCCTGGATCCCGACCGGCAGGGGCTACACCTTC.

This clone has just a few counts. The CDR3 DNA sequence: TGTGCCAGCAGTGAAGCAGGGGGCTCTGGGGCCAACGTCCTGACTTTC. Its translation is CASSEAGGSGANVLTF. V is TRBV2 and J is TRBJ2-6, with a possible D match to TRBD1 (6 bases). The germline V gene has CDR1 SNHLY and CDR2 FYNNEI. V lost 0 bases and J lost 0, with 6 bases in between. There are 16 residues in the CDR3. Full variable domain (rest looked up from reference TRBV2 and TRBJ2-6): EPEVTQTPSHQVTQMGQEVILRCVPISNHLYFYWYRQILGQKVEFLVSFYNNEISEKSEIFDDQFSVERPDGSNFTLKIRSTKLEDSAMYFCASSEAGGSGANVLTFGAGSRLTVL.